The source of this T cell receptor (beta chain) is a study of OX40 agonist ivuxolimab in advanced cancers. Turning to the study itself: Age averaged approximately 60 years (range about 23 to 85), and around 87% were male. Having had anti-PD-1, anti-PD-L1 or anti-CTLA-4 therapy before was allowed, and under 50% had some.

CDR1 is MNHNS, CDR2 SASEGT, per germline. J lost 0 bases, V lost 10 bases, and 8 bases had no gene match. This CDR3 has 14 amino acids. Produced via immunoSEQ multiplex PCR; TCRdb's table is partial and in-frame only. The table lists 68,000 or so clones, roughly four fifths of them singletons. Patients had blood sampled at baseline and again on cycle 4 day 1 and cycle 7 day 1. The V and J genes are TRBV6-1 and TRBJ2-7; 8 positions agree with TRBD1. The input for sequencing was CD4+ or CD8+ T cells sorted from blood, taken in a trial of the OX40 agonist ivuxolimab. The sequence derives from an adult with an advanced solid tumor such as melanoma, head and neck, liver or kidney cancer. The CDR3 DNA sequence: TGTGCCACCTGGCGACAGGGGACCTCCTACGAGCAGTACTTC. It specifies CATWRQGTSYEQYF.